This T cell receptor (beta chain) was profiled in a study of T cell changes during pregnancy in multiple sclerosis. The assay was immunoSEQ multiplex PCR, and TCRdb's table has in-frame clones only and misses some. The repertoire consists of about 71,000 clones, with more than 90% occurring once and the leading ten covering over 1%. From germline, CDR1 is LGHNA and CDR2 YNFKEQ. V dropped 5 bases and J dropped 2; count of bases not matched to a gene: 11. CDR3 length: 16 residues. Sequences were derived from peripheral blood, sampled in the third trimester of pregnancy. The chain joins TRBV4-2 to TRBJ2-7, with TRBD2 matching over 8 bases. The TCR sequence derives from a female donor with multiple sclerosis, enrolled in a pregnancy study. The CDR3 spells CASSTAGGGSPYEQYF. The CDR3 nucleotides are TGTGCCAGCAGCACTGCGGGAGGAGGCAGTCCCTACGAGCAGTACTTC.